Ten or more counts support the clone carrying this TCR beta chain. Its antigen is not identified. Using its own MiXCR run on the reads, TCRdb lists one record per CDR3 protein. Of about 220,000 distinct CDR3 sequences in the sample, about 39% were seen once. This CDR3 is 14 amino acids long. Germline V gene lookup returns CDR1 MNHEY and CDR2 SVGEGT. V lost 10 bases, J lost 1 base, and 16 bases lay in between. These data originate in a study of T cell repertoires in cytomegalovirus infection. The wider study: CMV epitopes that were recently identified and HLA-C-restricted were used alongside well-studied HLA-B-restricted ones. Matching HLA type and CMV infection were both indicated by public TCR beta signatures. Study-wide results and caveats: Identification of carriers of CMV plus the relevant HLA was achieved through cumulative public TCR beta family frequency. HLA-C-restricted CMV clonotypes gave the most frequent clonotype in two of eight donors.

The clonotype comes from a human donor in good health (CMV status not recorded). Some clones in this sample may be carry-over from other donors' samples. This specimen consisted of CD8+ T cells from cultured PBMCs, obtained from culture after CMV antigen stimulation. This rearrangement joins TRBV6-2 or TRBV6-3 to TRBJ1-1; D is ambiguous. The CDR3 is CATKGLGGNTEAFF. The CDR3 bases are TGTGCCACCAAGGGCCTCGGAGGGAACACTGAAGCTTTCTTT.